This TCR beta chain came from a study of lymphopenia after photon versus proton radiotherapy. Overall study findings and caveats: Photon-treated patients lost naive T cells and TCR diversity; proton-treated stayed stable. Oligoclonal CD8+ Temra expansion after nadir drove photon patients' diversity drop. In patients who died, overall survival fell as post-nadir TCR diversity dropped more.

Germline V gene lookup returns CDR1 SGHRS and CDR2 YFSETQ. Between the trimmed V and J ends, which lost 0 bases and 4 bases, there was a span of 14 bases. There are 16 residues in the CDR3. Generated by immunoSEQ multiplex PCR, the TCRdb table keeps only in-frame clones and is missing some. The sample contains under 7,000 clones, 91% of which appear only once. With regard to this clone: Its antigen is undetermined.

This receptor was obtained from a man between 60 and 75 years old with cholangiocarcinoma. This chain joins TRBV5-1 and TRBJ2-1; tentative D call: TRBD2 (6 bases). The material sequenced was peripheral blood, taken from a patient treated with photon-based radiotherapy. For the CDR3, the DNA is TGCGCCAGCAGCTTGGAAGTAGCGGCCCATTACAATGAGCAGTTCTTC. It yields the protein CASSLEVAAHYNEQFF.